These T cell receptor beta chains were read from a single sample in a study of blood T cell repertoires in COVID-19. Data came from immunoSEQ multiplex PCR; TCRdb stores just in-frame clones and leaves some out. The sample shows approximately 170,000 clones, 83% of them seen only once. The material sequenced was peripheral blood. The receptors were gathered from a woman aged 70 to 79 who had recovered from COVID-19. The CDR3 runs from the conserved cysteine through the conserved F or W. A D gene is named only where the DNA matches it firmly. Clone size is stated in some rows and not others, as once, few, many or a class when expanded.

>TRBJ2-3|.|TRBD2|TRBV5-1
TGCGCCAGCAGCCCGACCCCGGGGGGGAGAGATACGCAGTATTTT
CASSPTPGGRDTQYF
>TRBJ1-5|.|.|TRBV5-1
TGCGCCAGCAGCGAACAGGGCGTGGGAATAGGTAATCAGCCCCAGCATTTT
CASSEQGVGIGNQPQHF
>TRBJ1-2|few|.|TRBV5-1
TGCGCCAGCAGCTTCGGCGGGAGCGGCTACACCTTC
CASSFGGSGYTF
>TRBJ2-1|few|TRBD1|TRBV5-1
TGCGCCAGCAGCACACTACAGGGGGCAGGTGAGCAGTTCTTC
CASSTLQGAGEQFF
>TRBJ2-5|.|.|TRBV19
TGTGCCAGTAGTACTCAAGAGACCCAGTACTTC
CASSTQETQYF
>TRBJ2-1|.|.|TRBV18
TGTGCCAGCTCACCGCTAAGCGGCTACAATGAGCAGTTCTTC
CASSPLSGYNEQFF
>TRBJ2-6|once|.|TRBV24-1
TGTGCCACCAGTGCCCTTCCCGGCAGGTCAGGCCAGAAAGGGGCCTCTGGGGCCAACGTCCTGACTTTC
CATSALPGRSGQKGASGANVLTF
>TRBJ2-7|once|TRBD1|TRBV10-1
TGCGCCAGCCCGAGACAGGGGGGCTACGAGCAGTACTTC
CASPRQGGYEQYF
>TRBJ2-7|.|.|TRBV7-8
TGTGCCAGCAGCCGCCGTGGCCTCGGGGAGCAGTACTTC
CASSRRGLGEQYF
>TRBJ2-2|.|TRBD2|TRBV7-6
TGTGCCAGCAGCTCTCGCGGGGGGGCTCCCACCGGGGAGCTGTTTTTT
CASSSRGGAPTGELFF
>TRBJ2-1|.|TRBD2|TRBV7-3
TGTGCCAGCTCGCCAGCGGGAGGTTACAATGAGCAGTTCTTC
CASSPAGGYNEQFF
>TRBJ1-2|.|.|TRBV7-8
TGTGCCAGCAGCTCGGTTTGGGGGGCTAACTATGGCTACACCTTC
CASSSVWGANYGYTF
>TRBJ1-1|.|.|TRBV3-1/TRBV3-2
TGTGCCAGCAGCCCGCAAGGGGGACACATGAACACTGAAGCTTTCTTT
CASSPQGGHMNTEAFF
>TRBJ2-4|.|.|TRBV28
TGTGCCAGCCGTGAGAGGTTGGATGTTCAGTACTTC
CASRERLDVQYF
>TRBJ2-1|.|TRBD2|TRBV28
TGTGCCAGCAGAGTAGCGGGAAGCTCCTACAATGAGCAGTTCTTC
CASRVAGSSYNEQFF
>TRBJ2-3|once|TRBD2|TRBV5-4
TGTGCCAGCAGCTTGGATCCAGCGGGGGGCCCCATGGATACGCAGTATTTT
CASSLDPAGGPMDTQYF
>TRBJ2-6|.|TRBD1|TRBV6-4
TGTGCCAGCAGTGAGGGACAGTTTGGGGCCAACGTCCTGACTTTC
CASSEGQFGANVLTF
>TRBJ1-5|.|TRBD1|TRBV30
TGTGCCTGGAGTGTAGTCGGCAGGGGGCTTAATCAGCCCCAGCATTTT
CAWSVVGRGLNQPQHF
>TRBJ2-7|once|TRBD1|TRBV5-1
TGCGCCAGCAGCTTTACAGGGGGAACCTACGAGCAGTACTTC
CASSFTGGTYEQYF
>TRBJ2-3|.|.|TRBV5-1
TGCGCCAGCAGCGCACAGCCCCGAGATACGCAGTATTTT
CASSAQPRDTQYF
>TRBJ1-2|few|.|TRBV7-8
TGTGCCAGCAGCCCCATCCCCCAGGGGGGCTACACCTTC
CASSPIPQGGYTF
>TRBJ2-7|once|TRBD2|TRBV4-1
TGCGCCAGCAGCCAAGAGGCTAGCGGGGGGGCAAACTACGAGCAGTACTTC
CASSQEASGGANYEQYF
>TRBJ1-2|.|TRBD1|TRBV2
TGTGCCAGCAGTCGGGACAGCTATGGCTACACCTTC
CASSRDSYGYTF
>TRBJ2-2|.|.|TRBV7-9
TGTGCCAGCAGTTTGTTAGCTGCCACCGGGGAGCTGTTTTTT
CASSLLAATGELFF
>TRBJ1-1|.|TRBD1|TRBV7-3
TGTGCCAGCAGCTCCCAAGGGGGCGAGGGCACTGAAGCTTTCTTT
CASSSQGGEGTEAFF
>TRBJ1-3|.|.|TRBV7-9
TGTGCCAGCAGCTTAAGAGGTAGAAACACCATATATTTT
CASSLRGRNTIYF
>TRBJ2-1|.|TRBD2|TRBV6-5
TGTGCCAGCACGCCCCCGGGGGGAAATGAGCAGTTCTTC
CASTPPGGNEQFF
>TRBJ1-2|.|TRBD1|TRBV2
TGTGCCAGCAGTAGACAGGGGAACTTGTTGGGTGGCTACACCTTC
CASSRQGNLLGGYTF
>TRBJ1-1|.|TRBD1|TRBV30
TGTGCCTGGAGTGTGGACAGGGCCTGGGACACTGAAGCTTTCTTT
CAWSVDRAWDTEAFF
>TRBJ2-7|.|.|TRBV13
TGTGCCAGCAGCCCGGGACGGACGGGAGCCCAGTACTTC
CASSPGRTGAQYF
>TRBJ2-3|.|.|TRBV15
TGTGCCACCAGCAGGGGGGGAGAGAGAGATACGCAGTATTTT
CATSRGGERDTQYF
>TRBJ2-5|.|.|TRBV15
TGTGCCACCAGCAGGGCACAAGAGACCCAGTACTTC
CATSRAQETQYF
>TRBJ2-1|once|.|TRBV11-2
TGTGCCAGCAGCTTAGGGTTGCGGGACGAGCAGTTCTTC
CASSLGLRDEQFF
>TRBJ1-2|once|.|TRBV2
TGTGCCAGCACCACAGGGCCCCAGGATGGCTACACCTTC
CASTTGPQDGYTF
>TRBJ1-2|.|TRBD1|TRBV6-5
TGTGCCAGCAGCCGACAGGGCTGGGATGGCTACACCTTC
CASSRQGWDGYTF
>TRBJ2-3|once|TRBD2|TRBV4-2
TGTGCCAGCAGCCCCGGGACTAGAGGCACAGATACGCAGTATTTT
CASSPGTRGTDTQYF
>TRBJ2-1|.|.|TRBV5-8
TGTGCCAGCAGCTTGAGGCAGAGAGGGCCGGGTGAGCAGTTCTTC
CASSLRQRGPGEQFF
>TRBJ1-2|.|.|TRBV4-1
TGCGCCAGCAGCCCTCAGGGGTACTATGGCTACACCTTC
CASSPQGYYGYTF
>TRBJ2-2|.|TRBD2|TRBV5-1
TGCGCCAGCAGCCCAAGCGGGAGGGCCGGGGAGCTGTTTTTT
CASSPSGRAGELFF
>TRBJ1-2|.|.|TRBV5-4
TGTGCCAGCAGCCGCGAGTGGAGGGCTTTATATGGCTACACCTTC
CASSREWRALYGYTF
>TRBJ2-5|.|.|TRBV11-2
TGTGCCAGCAGCCCACGCACCAGAGAGACCCAGTACTTC
CASSPRTRETQYF
>TRBJ1-3|.|TRBD1|TRBV9
TGTGCCAGCAGCGTAGGGACAGGATGGAACACCATATATTTT
CASSVGTGWNTIYF
>TRBJ2-1|once|.|TRBV3-1/TRBV3-2
TGTGCCAGCACCCAGACAGGGAGGAGGAATGAGCAGTTCTTC
CASTQTGRRNEQFF